Detailed here is one T cell receptor beta chain. These data come from a study of T cell responses to AZD1222 COVID-19 vaccine. CDR3 length: 12 residues. CDR1 and CDR2 (germline): SQVTM, ANQGSEA. The V end was cut by 3 bases, the J end by 2 bases, with 7 bases between. The table came from immunoSEQ multiplex PCR; TCRdb's copy has only in-frame clones and leaves some out. Among about 31,000 clones, around 87% were seen once, and the ten largest hold 14%. This TCR came from an adult who received the AZD1222 COVID-19 vaccine. The V gene is TRBV29-1, the J gene TRBJ1-2; tentatively, D is TRBD1 (6 bases). The sample was peripheral blood, taken 28 days after the second AZD1222 dose. The CDR3 loop is CSVEQGNYGYTF. The CDR3 DNA reads TGCAGCGTTGAGCAGGGGAACTATGGCTACACCTTC.